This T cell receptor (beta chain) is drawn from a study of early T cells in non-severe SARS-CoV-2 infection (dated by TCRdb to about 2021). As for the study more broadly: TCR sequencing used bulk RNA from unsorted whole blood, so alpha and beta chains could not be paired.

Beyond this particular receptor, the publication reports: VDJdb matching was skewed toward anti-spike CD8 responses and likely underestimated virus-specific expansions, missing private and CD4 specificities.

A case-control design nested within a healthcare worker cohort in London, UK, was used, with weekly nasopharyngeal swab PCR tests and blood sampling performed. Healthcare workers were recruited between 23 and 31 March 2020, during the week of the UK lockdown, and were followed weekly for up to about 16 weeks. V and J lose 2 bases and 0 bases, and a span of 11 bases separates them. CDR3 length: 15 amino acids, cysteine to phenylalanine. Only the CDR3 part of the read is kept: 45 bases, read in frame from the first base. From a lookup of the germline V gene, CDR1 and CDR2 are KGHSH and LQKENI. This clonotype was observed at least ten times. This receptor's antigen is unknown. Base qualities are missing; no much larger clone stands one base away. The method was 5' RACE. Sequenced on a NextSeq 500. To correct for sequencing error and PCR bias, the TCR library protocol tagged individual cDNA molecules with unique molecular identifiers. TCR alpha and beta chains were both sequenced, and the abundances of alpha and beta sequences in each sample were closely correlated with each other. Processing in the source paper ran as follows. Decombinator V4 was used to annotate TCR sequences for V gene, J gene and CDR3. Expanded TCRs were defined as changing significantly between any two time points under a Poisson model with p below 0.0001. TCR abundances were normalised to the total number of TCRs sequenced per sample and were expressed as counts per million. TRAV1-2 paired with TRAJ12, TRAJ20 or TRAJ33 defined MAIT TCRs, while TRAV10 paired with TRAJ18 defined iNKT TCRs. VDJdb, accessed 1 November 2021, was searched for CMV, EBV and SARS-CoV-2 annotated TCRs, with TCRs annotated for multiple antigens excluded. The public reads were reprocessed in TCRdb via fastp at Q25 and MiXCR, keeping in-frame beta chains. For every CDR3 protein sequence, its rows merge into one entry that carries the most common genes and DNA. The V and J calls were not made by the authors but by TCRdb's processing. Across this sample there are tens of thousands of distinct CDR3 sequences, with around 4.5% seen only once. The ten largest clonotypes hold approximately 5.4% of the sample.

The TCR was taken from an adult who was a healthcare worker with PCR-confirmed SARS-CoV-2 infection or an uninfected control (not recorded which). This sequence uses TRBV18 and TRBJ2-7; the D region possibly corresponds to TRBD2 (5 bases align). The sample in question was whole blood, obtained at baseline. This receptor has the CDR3 CASSPKASLSYEQYF. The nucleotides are TGTGCCAGCTCACCAAAGGCTAGCCTCTCCTACGAGCAGTACTTC.